The TCR beta chain described here comes from a study of CD8 T cells in ankylosing spondylitis. This clonotype was detected ten times or more. Its antigen is undetermined. For TCR beta, libraries came from quantitative 5'-RACE with molecular barcodes. TCRdb independently ran MiXCR on the 5' RACE reads; one entry per CDR3 protein. Counted here are under 55,000 distinct CDR3 sequences, 6% to 7.5% occurring once; the ten biggest clones make up over 6.5%. Between the trimmed V and J ends, which lost 1 base and 8 bases, there was a span of 8 bases. CDR3 size: 13 residues. Per the germline V gene, CDR1 is MGHRA and CDR2 is YSYEKL. General observations from the study: Characteristic, it appeared, of ankylosing spondylitis blood was a TCR beta motif of roughly eight highly homologous variants. Peripheral blood held disease-linked clones only at relatively low frequency, and these were CD8+. Disease-associated clones were reportedly significantly overrepresented in matched ankylosing spondylitis synovial fluid.

This receptor was identified in a female donor with ankylosing spondylitis or in good health (not recorded which). This chain joins TRBV4-1 and TRBJ1-4; D not resolved. Sequencing used blood, either unsorted or a sorted T cell fraction (not recorded which). CDR3 DNA: TGCGCCAGCAGCCAAGCCCTGGTGGAAAAACTGTTTTTT. Its translation is CASSQALVEKLFF.